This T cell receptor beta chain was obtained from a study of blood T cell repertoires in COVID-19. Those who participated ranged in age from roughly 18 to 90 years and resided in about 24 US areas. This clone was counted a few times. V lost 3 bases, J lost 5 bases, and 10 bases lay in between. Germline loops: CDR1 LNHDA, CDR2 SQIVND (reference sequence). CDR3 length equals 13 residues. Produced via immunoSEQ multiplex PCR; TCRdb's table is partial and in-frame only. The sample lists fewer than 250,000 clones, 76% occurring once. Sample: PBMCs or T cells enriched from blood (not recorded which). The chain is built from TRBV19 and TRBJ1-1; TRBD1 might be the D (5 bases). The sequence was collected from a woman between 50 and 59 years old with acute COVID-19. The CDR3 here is CASSIQGRTEAFF. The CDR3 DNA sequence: TGTGCCAGTAGTATCCAGGGAAGGACTGAAGCTTTCTTT.